These 14 T cell receptor beta chains share one sample of origin, sequenced in a study of OX40 agonist ivuxolimab in advanced cancers. Clones were sequenced by immunoSEQ multiplex PCR, and TCRdb holds only the in-frame ones, with some missing. The sample has 92,000 or so clones, over 80% seen once. Sequenced here: CD4+ or CD8+ T cells sorted from blood, sampled in a trial of the OX40 agonist ivuxolimab. The source of these receptors is an adult with an advanced solid tumor such as melanoma, head and neck, liver or kidney cancer.

The chain carries TRBV2 and TRBJ1-4; D is uncertain. Germline V gene data show CDR1 as SNHLY and CDR2 as FYNNEI. CDR3 length: 14 amino acids. The V end was cut by 8 bases, the J end by 4 bases, with 14 bases between. CDR3 in amino acids: CASATEGFNEKLFF. DNA for the CDR3: TGTGCCAGCGCTACCGAAGGTTTTAATGAAAAACTGTTTTTT.

In its sample, this clone was seen a few times. The chain is built from TRBV7-9 and TRBJ1-5; D gene uncertain. V lost 4 bases, J lost 2 bases, and 15 bases lay in between. The CDR3 is made up of 16 amino acids. Per the germline V gene, CDR1 is SEHNR and CDR2 is FQNEAQ (reference sequence). The CDR3 loop is CASSSSAASGNQPQHF. The CDR3, as DNA: TGTGCCAGCAGCTCATCGGCGGCCTCGGGCAATCAGCCCCAGCATTTT.

The rearrangement links TRBV5-8 to TRBJ1-1; no clear D. V was clipped by 2 bases and J by 0 bases, with 8 bases between them. This CDR3 spans 14 amino acids. The germline gives CDR1 SGHTS, CDR2 YDEGEE. The CDR3 region has the DNA TGTGCCAGCAGCTTAGGTACAGTGAACACTGAAGCTTTCTTT. The encoded protein is CASSLGTVNTEAFF. The variable domain in full, completed from reference TRBV5-8 and TRBJ1-1, reads EAGVTQSPTHLIKTRGQQATLRCSPISGHTSVYWYQQALGLGLQFLLWYDEGEERNRGNFPPRFSGRQFPNYSSELNVNALELEDSALYLCASSLGTVNTEAFFGQGTRLTVV.

The chain carries TRBV10-2 and TRBJ1-2, with 10 bases aligning to TRBD1. This CDR3 is built from 14 residues. Germline loops: CDR1 WSHSY, CDR2 SAAADI. Losses at the gene ends were 10 bases for V and 4 bases for J; bases not matched to a gene: 9. CDR3 DNA: TGCGCCACCCGACAGGGGGCCTCTGGCTATGGCTACACCTTC. As protein: CATRQGASGYGYTF.

The CDR3 is CSGGPWDEQFF. In DNA form, the CDR3 reads TGCAGCGGGGGTCCTTGGGATGAGCAGTTCTTC. The chain joins TRBV29-1 to TRBJ2-1; no definite D call. Germline V gives CDR1 SQVTM, CDR2 ANQGSEA. V was cut by 7 bases and J by 8 bases, with 12 bases left in between. The CDR3 runs 11 residues.

V and J are TRBV6-1 and TRBJ2-7; D remains unclear. The CDR3 is 12 residues long. Germline-derived CDR1 and CDR2 are MNHNS and SASEGT. V lost 6 bases and J lost 3, with 9 bases in between. CDR3: CASSLGNYEQYF. The DNA of the CDR3 is TGTGCCAGCAGCCTAGGGAACTACGAGCAGTACTTC.

V usage is TRBV5-1 and J usage is TRBJ1-1; D uncertain. V shed 1 base and J shed 3 bases, with 13 bases lying between them. This CDR3 comprises 15 residues. Germline V gene sequence: CDR1 SGHRS, CDR2 YFSETQ. The CDR3 region has the DNA TGCGCCAGCAGCTTGACATTTTCAGGTGACACTGAAGCTTTCTTT. It is translated as CASSLTFSGDTEAFF. Supplemented by reference TRBV5-1 and TRBJ1-1, the full variable domain reads KAGVTQTPRYLIKTRGQQVTLSCSPISGHRSVSWYQQTPGQGLQFLFEYFSETQRNKGNFPGRFSGRQFSNSRSEMNVSTLELGDSALYLCASSLTFSGDTEAFFGQGTRLTVV.

This rearrangement joins TRBV9 to TRBJ1-2; D ambiguous. The CDR3 spans 14 residues. Trimming cost V 0 bases and J 4 bases, with 10 bases left between them. CDR1 SGDLS and CDR2 YYNGEE come from the germline V gene. This CDR3 is CASSVDSELYGYTF. The CDR3 DNA is TGTGCCAGCAGCGTAGACTCTGAGCTCTATGGCTACACCTTC.

CDR3 in amino acids: CSVAGLHTEAFF. The DNA of the CDR3 is TGCAGCGTGGCAGGGCTGCACACTGAAGCTTTCTTT. V is TRBV29-1 and J is TRBJ1-1; possible D gene TRBD1, 5 bases. Between the trimmed V and J ends, which lost 6 bases and 3 bases, there was a span of 11 bases. The germline gives CDR1 SQVTM, CDR2 ANQGSEA. This CDR3 region has 12 residues. The full variable domain, in which reference TRBV29-1 and TRBJ1-1 provide the parts outside the CDR3, is SAVISQKPSRDICQRGTSLTIQCQVDSQVTMMFWYRQQPGQSLTLIATANQGSEATYESGFVIDKFPISRPNLTFSTLTVSNMSPEDSSIYLCSVAGLHTEAFFGQGTRLTVV.

The chain joins TRBV6-6 to TRBJ1-2; D gene unclear. The CDR3 totals 13 residues. V was shortened by 3 bases and J by 1 base, with 6 bases between the two germline ends. Germline values: CDR1 MNHNY, CDR2 SVGAGI (reference sequence). The CDR3, as DNA: TGTGCCAGCAGTTATAGTAGTAACTATGGCTACACCTTC. Amino acid sequence: CASSYSSNYGYTF.

The rearrangement joins TRBV10-3 to TRBJ2-7, with 7 bases identical to TRBD1. CDR1 is ENHRY, CDR2 SYGVKD, per germline. The CDR3 has 13 residues. V shed 7 bases, J shed 1 base, and the junction held 4 bases outside the gene matches. This CDR3 is CAINRDSSYEQYF. The CDR3 DNA reads TGTGCCATCAACCGGGACAGTTCCTACGAGCAGTACTTC.

This clone has a single count. The genes are TRBV9 and TRBJ1-1; D gene uncertain. The CDR3 consists of 13 residues. V gave up 4 bases and J gave up 3 bases, with 10 bases separating them. In germline, CDR1 is SGDLS, CDR2 YYNGEE. The CDR3 nucleotides are TGTGCCAGCAGCCCCGAAGGGTACACTGAAGCTTTCTTT. The encoded protein is CASSPEGYTEAFF.

This clone was detected once. The chain carries TRBV27 and TRBJ1-5; D is uncertain. The ends were cut back, 5 bases at V and 0 bases at J, with 11 bases in the middle. In germline, CDR1 is MNHEY, CDR2 SMNVEV (reference sequence). This CDR3 is 15 amino acids long. The CDR3 here is CASSVLWDSNQPQHF. The CDR3 DNA reads as TGTGCCAGCAGTGTCCTGTGGGATAGCAATCAGCCCCAGCATTTT.

The chain employs TRBV4-1 and TRBJ1-1; a weak D match, TRBD1 (6 bases). V gave up 2 bases and J gave up 0 bases, with 10 bases separating them. In germline, CDR1 is MGHRA, CDR2 YSYEKL. The CDR3 has 15 amino acids. In nucleotides, the CDR3 is TGCGCCAGCAGCCAAAGACAGGTACTGAACACTGAAGCTTTCTTT. Amino acid sequence: CASSQRQVLNTEAFF.